The clone carrying this T cell receptor (beta chain) appeared once. Its specificity is not known. The source of the sample is a study of cytomegalovirus exposure and HLA in healthy donors. Notes on the study in general: A later look showed TCR association rates differing by HLA locus, highest for DRB1 and lowest for HLA-C. In a later analysis, a missense DCLRE1C variant was linked to TCR beta V- and J-gene trimming.

In germline, CDR1 is MGHRA, CDR2 YSYEKL. Trimming stripped 1 base from V and 1 base from J, with 7 bases between. The CDR3 sequence is 15 residues long. The PCR ran on 60 Vbeta and 13 Jbeta primers. The method was immunoSEQ multiplex PCR; TCRdb's version includes in-frame clones alone and lacks a portion of them. The sample lists about 91,000 clones, about three quarters occurring once. The J gene is TRBJ2-2, the V gene TRBV4-1, with a weak D call TRBD2 (5 bases). This clonotype originated in a male donor in good health and CMV-seropositive. Sequencing was carried out using PBMCs. The CDR3 spells CASSQAGLNTGELFF. The CDR3 DNA reads as TGCGCCAGCAGCCAAGCTGGACTGAACACCGGGGAGCTGTTTTTT.